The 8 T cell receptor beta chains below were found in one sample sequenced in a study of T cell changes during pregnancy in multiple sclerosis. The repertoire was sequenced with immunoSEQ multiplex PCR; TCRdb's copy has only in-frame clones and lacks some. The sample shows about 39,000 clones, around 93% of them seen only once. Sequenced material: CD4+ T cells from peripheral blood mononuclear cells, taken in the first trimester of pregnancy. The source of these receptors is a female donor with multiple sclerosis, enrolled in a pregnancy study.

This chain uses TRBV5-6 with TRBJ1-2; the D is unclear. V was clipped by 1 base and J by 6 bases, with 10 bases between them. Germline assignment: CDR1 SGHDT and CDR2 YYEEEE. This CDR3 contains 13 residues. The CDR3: CASSLPGGDGYTF. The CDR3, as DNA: TGTGCCAGCAGCTTGCCCGGCGGTGATGGCTACACCTTC.

CDR3 in DNA: TGTGCCACCGGAGGGTATGGGAACATTCAGTACTTC. Protein product: CATGGYGNIQYF. The rearrangement joins TRBV15 to TRBJ2-4; the D gene is possibly TRBD2 (6 bases). The CDR3 spans 12 residues. Trimming cost V 8 bases and J 7 bases, with 12 bases left between them. Germline CDR1 LNHNV, CDR2 YYDKDF (reference sequence).

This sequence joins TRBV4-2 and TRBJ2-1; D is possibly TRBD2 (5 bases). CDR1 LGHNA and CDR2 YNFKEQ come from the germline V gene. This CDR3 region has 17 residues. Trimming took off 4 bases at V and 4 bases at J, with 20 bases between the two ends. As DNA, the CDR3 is TGTGCCAGCAGCCCGAGGGTGCTTATTTTGGAATACAATGAGCAGTTCTTC. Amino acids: CASSPRVLILEYNEQFF.

The chain's CDR3 is CASSSTSGRYNEQFF. In nucleotides, the CDR3 is TGTGCCAGCAGCTCCACTAGCGGGAGATACAATGAGCAGTTCTTC. The V call is TRBV7-9, the J call TRBJ2-1; TRBD2 agrees at 11 bases. The CDR3 sequence is 15 residues long. V shed 4 bases and J 4 bases; nucleotides not matched to a gene: 3. Germline CDR1 and CDR2: SEHNR and FQNEAQ (reference sequence).

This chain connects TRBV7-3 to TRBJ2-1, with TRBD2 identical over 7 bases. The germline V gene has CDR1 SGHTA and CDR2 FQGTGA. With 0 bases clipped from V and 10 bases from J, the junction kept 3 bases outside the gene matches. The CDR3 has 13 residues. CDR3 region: CASSLTGAGEQFF. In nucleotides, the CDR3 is TGTGCCAGCAGCTTAACTGGAGCGGGAGAGCAGTTCTTC.

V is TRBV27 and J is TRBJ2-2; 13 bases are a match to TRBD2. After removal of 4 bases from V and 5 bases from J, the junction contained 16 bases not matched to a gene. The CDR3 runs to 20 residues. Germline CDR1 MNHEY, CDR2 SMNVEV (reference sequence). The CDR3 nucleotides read TGTGCCAGCAGTTCCCTTCTCCTGCCCGGGACTAGCGGGATTACCGGGGAGCTGTTTTTT. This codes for CASSSLLLPGTSGITGELFF.

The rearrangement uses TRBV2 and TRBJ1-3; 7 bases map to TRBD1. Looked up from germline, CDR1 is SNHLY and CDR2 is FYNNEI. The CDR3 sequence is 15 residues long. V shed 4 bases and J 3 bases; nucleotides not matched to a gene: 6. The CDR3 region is CASSGDRVNGNTIYF. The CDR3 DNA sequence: TGTGCCAGCAGTGGCGACAGGGTAAATGGAAACACCATATATTTT.

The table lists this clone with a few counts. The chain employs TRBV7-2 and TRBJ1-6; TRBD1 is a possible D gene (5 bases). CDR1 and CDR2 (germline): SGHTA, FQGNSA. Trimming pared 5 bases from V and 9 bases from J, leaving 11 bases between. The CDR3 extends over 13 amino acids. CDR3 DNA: TGTGCCAGCAGCCCTGCGGGGACTTCACCCCTCCACTTT. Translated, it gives CASSPAGTSPLHF.